The clone carrying this T cell receptor (beta chain) was detected only a few times. These data are taken from a study of T-cell memory formation after mild COVID-19. CDR1 and CDR2 from the germline V gene are DFQATT and SNEGSKA (reference sequence). V shed 1 base and J 3 bases; nucleotides not matched to a gene: 3. This CDR3 spans 14 amino acids. TCRdb processed the 5' RACE reads anew with MiXCR; each CDR3 protein has one entry. The sample lists some 290,000 distinct CDR3 sequences, around 15% occurring once. The material sequenced was PBMCs or a T cell subset sorted from them (not recorded which). The receptor was isolated from a man aged 18 to 30 who had mild COVID-19 (a few samples of this study predate the infection). Cell type and time point are not known. The chain recombines TRBV20-1 with TRBJ1-2, with 9 bases that match TRBD1. CDR3 DNA sequence: TGCAGTGCTAGAGGGGACAGGGATGACTATGGCTACACCTTC. Amino acids: CSARGDRDDYGYTF.